This T cell receptor (beta chain) appears in the sequencing data of a study of CD8+CD57+ T cells in acquired aplastic anemia (dated by TCRdb to between 2018 and 2020). Turning to the overall study: A mean of about 3.2 ug of DNA, ranging from about 0.19 to 27.4 ug, was extracted from sorted CD4+ and CD8+ cells. CD8+CD57+ expansion was defined as a frequency above the mean frequency observed in healthy subjects.

On this clonotype itself: Its antigen target is currently unknown. One junction end does not reproduce the germline sequence, and a read error may be involved.

Genomic DNA was used as template for profiling of TCR beta VDJ combinations and CDR3 sequences. An Illumina HiSeq 2000 was used for TCR repertoire sequencing. As for the authors' bioinformatics: Repertoire assessment relied on Simpson's diversity index, CDR3 size and DJ length profiles, and TRBV/TRBJ rearrangement plots. The immunodominant clone was defined as the most abundant DNA sequence in deep sequencing data. CDR3 amino acid sequences were checked for sharing between subjects and were compared against published repertoires and the VDJdb database. TCRdb reprocessed the public reads (quality trimming at Q25 with fastp, clone calling with MiXCR) and kept in-frame beta chains. Each entry merges the rows of one CDR3 protein and shows their most common DNA and genes. The V and J calls follow TCRdb's processing rather than the paper's. This sample is represented by a few hundred thousand distinct CDR3 sequences; 82% of them were singletons. About 41% of the sample belongs to the ten largest clones.

Broad study findings and their caveats: CD8+ Simpson's diversity did not differ significantly between patients and healthy controls (P=0.060). Approximately 31 CD8+ CDR3 sequences were found in both patients and controls but appeared to be highly expressed in patients and within the immunodominant clones of the patients.

Including cysteine and phenylalanine, the CDR3 has 14 amino acids. The read is trimmed to its CDR3 DNA, 42 bases read in frame from base 1. The CDR1 and CDR2 encoded by the germline V gene are SGDLS and YYNGEE. Flow cytometry had shown CD8+CD57+ cell expansion in the patients selected for sequencing. Every patient had severe acquired aplastic anemia, diagnosed using the International Study of Aplastic Anemia and Agranulocytosis and Camitta criteria. Patients had received no therapy at the time of blood sampling. In this study, sorted CD4+ and CD8+ T cells from the blood of healthy subjects and of severe aplastic anemia patients had their TCR repertoires deep-sequenced. Patients were enrolled in the USA under clinicaltrials.gov protocols 00001620, 01623167, 00001397, 00071045, 00081523 and 00961064. Ficoll-Paque density gradient centrifugation was used to isolate peripheral blood mononuclear cells. CD4+ and CD8+ T cells were sorted by FACS or magnetic beads before DNA extraction.

The TCR was taken from a human donor with aplastic anemia. Sequenced sample: sorted CD4+, CD8+, or CD8+CD57+ T cells (not recorded which) from PBMCs. The chain links TRBV9 with TRBJ2-3, and 10 bases in between align with TRBD2. For the CDR3, the sequence is CASSVGLAGRTDNF. The DNA sequence is given as TGTGCCAGCAGCGTAGGACTAGCGGGCCGCACAGATAATTTT.